This TCR beta chain was identified during a study of cytomegalovirus exposure and HLA in healthy donors. 13 Jbeta primers and 60 Vbeta primers were used for the PCR. Sequencing was performed with immunoSEQ multiplex PCR; in TCRdb, only in-frame clones are kept and a portion is missing. In the table there are 95,000 to 150,000 clones, approximately 17% of which are singletons. A note on this clone: Its antigen is undetermined.

This CDR3 is 15 amino acids long. From germline, CDR1 is SGHTA and CDR2 FQGTGA. Trimming took off 1 base at V and 0 bases at J, with 9 bases between the two ends. Study-wide results and caveats: HLA alleles showed associations with some 15,000 TCR beta sequences in a later analysis, at a 0.05 false discovery rate.

The sample was PBMCs. This sequence originates from a female donor in good health and CMV-seropositive. The gene calls are TRBV7-3 and TRBJ1-1; no firm D call. The CDR3 coding sequence is TGTGCCAGCAGCTTAATGAGGGTGTTGAACACTGAAGCTTTCTTT. Its translation: CASSLMRVLNTEAFF.